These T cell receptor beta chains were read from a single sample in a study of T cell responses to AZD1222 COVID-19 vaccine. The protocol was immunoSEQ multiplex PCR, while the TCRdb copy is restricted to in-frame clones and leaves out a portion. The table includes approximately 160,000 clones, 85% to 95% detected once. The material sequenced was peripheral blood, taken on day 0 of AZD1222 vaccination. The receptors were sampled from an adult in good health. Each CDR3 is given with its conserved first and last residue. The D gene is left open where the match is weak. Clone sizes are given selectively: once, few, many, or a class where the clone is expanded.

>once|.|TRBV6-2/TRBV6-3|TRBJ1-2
CASSYGNYGYTF
TGTGCCAGCAGTTACGGGAACTATGGCTACACCTTC
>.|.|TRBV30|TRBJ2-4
CAWSPQGPNIQYF
TGTGCCTGGAGTCCACAGGGACCAAACATTCAGTACTTC
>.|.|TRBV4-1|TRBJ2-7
CASSQLEFLYEQYF
TGCGCCAGCAGCCAATTGGAATTTCTCTACGAGCAGTACTTC
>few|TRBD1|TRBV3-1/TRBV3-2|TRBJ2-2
CASSPRDRGFGTGELFF
TGTGCCAGCAGCCCCCGGGACAGGGGTTTTGGCACCGGGGAGCTGTTTTTT
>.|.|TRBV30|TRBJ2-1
CAWSGGPYNEQFF
TGTGCCTGGAGCGGGGGGCCGTACAATGAGCAGTTCTTC
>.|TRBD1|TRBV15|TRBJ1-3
CATTKDRGSGNTIYF
TGTGCCACCACCAAAGACAGGGGCTCTGGAAACACCATATATTTT
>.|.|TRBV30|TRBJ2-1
CAWSVYSGGPSYNEQFF
TGTGCCTGGAGTGTATACTCGGGGGGCCCCTCCTACAATGAGCAGTTCTTC
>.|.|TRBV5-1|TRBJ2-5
CASSLMSGVAETQYF
TGCGCCAGCAGCTTGATGTCCGGGGTGGCAGAGACCCAGTACTTC
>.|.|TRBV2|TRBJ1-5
CASSETGRNQPQHF
TGTGCCAGCAGTGAAACAGGGCGAAATCAGCCCCAGCATTTT
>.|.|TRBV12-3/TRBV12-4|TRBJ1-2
CASSPYTYGYTF
TGTGCCAGCAGCCCTTATACCTATGGCTACACCTTC
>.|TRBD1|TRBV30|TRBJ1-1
CAWTRPGTGNTEAFF
TGTGCCTGGACCCGTCCCGGGACAGGGAACACTGAAGCTTTCTTT
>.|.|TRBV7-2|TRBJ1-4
CASSSQGPTNEKLFF
TGTGCCAGCAGTAGTCAGGGACCCACTAATGAAAAACTGTTTTTT
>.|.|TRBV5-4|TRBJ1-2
CASTPGGGIYGYTF
TGTGCCAGCACCCCCGGGGGGGGAATCTATGGCTACACCTTC
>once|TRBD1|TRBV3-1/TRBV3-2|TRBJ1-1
CASSQDNRGWTEAFF
TGTGCCAGCAGCCAAGATAACAGGGGTTGGACTGAAGCTTTCTTT
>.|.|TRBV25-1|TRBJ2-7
CASSVGTGTARSYEQYF
TGTGCCAGCAGTGTCGGTACTGGGACGGCCCGATCATACGAGCAGTACTTC
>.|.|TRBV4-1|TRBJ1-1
CASSPPGRVNTEAFF
TGCGCCAGCAGCCCTCCGGGACGGGTGAACACTGAAGCTTTCTTT
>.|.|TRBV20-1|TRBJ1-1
CSGQGNEAFF
TGCAGTGGGCAAGGTAATGAAGCTTTCTTT
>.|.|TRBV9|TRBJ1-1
CASSPRLRENTEAFF
TGTGCCAGCAGCCCCCGACTGCGGGAGAACACTGAAGCTTTCTTT
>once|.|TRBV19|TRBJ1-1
CASTPRRRDTEAFF
TGTGCCAGTACTCCCCGGAGGAGGGACACTGAAGCTTTCTTT
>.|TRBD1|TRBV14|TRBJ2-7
CASSRMDRGIYEQYF
TGTGCCAGCAGCCGAATGGACAGGGGAATCTACGAGCAGTACTTC
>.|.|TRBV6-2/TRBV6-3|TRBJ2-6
CASSPHTNSGANVLTF
TGTGCCAGCAGCCCACACACCAACTCTGGGGCCAACGTCCTGACTTTC
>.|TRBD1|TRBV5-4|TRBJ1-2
CASSLAGTGDSYGYTF
TGTGCCAGCAGCTTGGCCGGGACAGGGGATTCGTATGGCTACACCTTC
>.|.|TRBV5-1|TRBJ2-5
CASSLQKGHPQETQYF
TGCGCCAGCAGCCTACAGAAGGGGCACCCACAAGAGACCCAGTACTTC
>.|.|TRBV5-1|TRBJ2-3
CASSPGRFDTQYF
TGCGCCAGTTCCCCCGGGCGGTTTGATACGCAGTATTTT
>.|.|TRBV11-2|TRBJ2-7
CASSLDYPGLYEQYF
TGTGCCAGCAGCTTAGATTACCCGGGACTCTACGAGCAGTACTTC
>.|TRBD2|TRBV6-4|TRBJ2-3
CASRASGDTDTQYF
TGTGCCAGCAGGGCTAGCGGGGACACAGATACGCAGTATTTT
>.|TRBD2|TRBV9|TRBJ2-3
CASSVERSGASTDTQYF
TGTGCCAGCAGCGTAGAAAGAAGCGGGGCCAGCACAGATACGCAGTATTTT